Following are 3 T cell receptor beta chains from one sample sequenced in a study of cytomegalovirus exposure and HLA in healthy donors. Some clones are missing from TCRdb's copy, which holds only in-frame ones; the method was immunoSEQ multiplex PCR. The top ten clones hold less than 9.5% of a sample with around 190,000 clones, more than 75% of them seen once. The specimen sequenced was PBMCs. These receptors were collected from a man aged 25 to 40 in good health and CMV-seropositive.

The rearrangement joins TRBV29-1 to TRBJ1-4, with 11 positions matching TRBD1. In germline, CDR1 is SQVTM, CDR2 ANQGSEA. The J segment lost 7 bases and the V segment lost 4 bases, leaving 2 bases of the junction unmatched. The CDR3 is 13 amino acids. CDR3 residues: CSVGGQGVEKLFF. Written as DNA, the CDR3 is TGCAGCGTTGGGGGACAGGGGGTTGAAAAACTGTTTTTT. The full variable domain, its missing parts supplied by reference TRBV29-1 and TRBJ1-4, is SAVISQKPSRDICQRGTSLTIQCQVDSQVTMMFWYRQQPGQSLTLIATANQGSEATYESGFVIDKFPISRPNLTFSTLTVSNMSPEDSSIYLCSVGGQGVEKLFFGSGTQLSVL.

The chain carries TRBV9 and TRBJ2-1; D unclear. Germline V gene sequence: CDR1 SGDLS, CDR2 YYNGEE. The CDR3 sequence is 15 residues long. Trimming pared 2 bases from V and 2 bases from J, leaving 11 bases between. CDR3 bases: TGTGCCAGCAGCGTGTTACCGGGTGCCTACAATGAGCAGTTCTTC. It is translated as CASSVLPGAYNEQFF.

This clone appeared once. This chain's CDR3 is CASSFRIGEYEQYF. The CDR3 coding sequence is TGTGCCAGCAGTTTTCGGATCGGAGAATACGAGCAGTACTTC. The rearrangement links TRBV27 to TRBJ2-7, with no clear D. Trimming took off 3 bases at V and 4 bases at J, with 13 bases between the two ends. Looked up from germline, CDR1 is MNHEY and CDR2 is SMNVEV (reference sequence). CDR3 length: 14 residues.